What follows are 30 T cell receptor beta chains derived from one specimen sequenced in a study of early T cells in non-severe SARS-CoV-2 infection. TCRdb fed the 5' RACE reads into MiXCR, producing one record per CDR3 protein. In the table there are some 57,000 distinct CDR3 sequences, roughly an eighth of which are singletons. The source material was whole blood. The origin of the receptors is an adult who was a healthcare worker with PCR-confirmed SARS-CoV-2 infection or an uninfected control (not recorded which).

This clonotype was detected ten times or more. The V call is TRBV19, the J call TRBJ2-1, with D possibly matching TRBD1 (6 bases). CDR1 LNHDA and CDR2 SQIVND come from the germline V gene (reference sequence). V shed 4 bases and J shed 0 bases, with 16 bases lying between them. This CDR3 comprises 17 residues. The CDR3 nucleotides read TGTGCCAGTAGTACCCCAGGGGTCCTCGGCTCCTACAATGAGCAGTTCTTC. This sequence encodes CASSTPGVLGSYNEQFF.

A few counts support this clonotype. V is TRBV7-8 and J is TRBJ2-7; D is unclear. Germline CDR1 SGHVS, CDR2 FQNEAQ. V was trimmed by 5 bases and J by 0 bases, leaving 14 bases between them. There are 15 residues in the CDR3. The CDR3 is CASSPGRQSSYEQYF. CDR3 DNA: TGTGCCAGCAGCCCAGGAAGGCAGAGCTCCTACGAGCAGTACTTC.

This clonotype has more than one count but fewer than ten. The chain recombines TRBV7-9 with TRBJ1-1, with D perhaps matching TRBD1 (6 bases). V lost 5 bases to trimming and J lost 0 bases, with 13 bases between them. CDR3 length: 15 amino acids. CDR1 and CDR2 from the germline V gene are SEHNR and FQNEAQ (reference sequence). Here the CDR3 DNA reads TGTGCCAGCAGCGAAGGACAGTATGTGAACACTGAAGCTTTCTTT. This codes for CASSEGQYVNTEAFF.

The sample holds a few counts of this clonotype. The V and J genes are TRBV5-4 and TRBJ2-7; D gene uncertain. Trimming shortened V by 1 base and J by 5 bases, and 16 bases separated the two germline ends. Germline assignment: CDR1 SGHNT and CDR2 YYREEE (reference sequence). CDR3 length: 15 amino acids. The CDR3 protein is CASSLLQTDRNEQYF. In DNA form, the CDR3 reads TGTGCCAGCAGCTTGTTACAGACCGACCGGAACGAGCAGTACTTC.

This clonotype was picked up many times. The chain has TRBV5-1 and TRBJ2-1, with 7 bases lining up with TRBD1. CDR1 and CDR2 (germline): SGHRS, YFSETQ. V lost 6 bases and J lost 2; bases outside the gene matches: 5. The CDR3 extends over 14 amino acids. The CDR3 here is CASKRQGAYNEQFF. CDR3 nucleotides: TGCGCCAGCAAAAGGCAGGGGGCCTACAATGAGCAGTTCTTC.

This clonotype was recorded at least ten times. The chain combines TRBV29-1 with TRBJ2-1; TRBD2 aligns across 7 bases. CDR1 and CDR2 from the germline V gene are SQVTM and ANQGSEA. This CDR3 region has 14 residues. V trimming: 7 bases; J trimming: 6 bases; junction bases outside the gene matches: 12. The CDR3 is CSAGGLGGPNEQFF. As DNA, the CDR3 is TGCAGCGCGGGGGGACTCGGAGGACCCAATGAGCAGTTCTTC.

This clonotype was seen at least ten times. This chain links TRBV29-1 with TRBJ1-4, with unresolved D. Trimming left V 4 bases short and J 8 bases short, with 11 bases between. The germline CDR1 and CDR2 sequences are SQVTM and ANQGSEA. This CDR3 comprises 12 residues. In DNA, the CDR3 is TGCAGCGTTGGGCGGCCAGGAGAAAAACTGTTTTTT. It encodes CSVGRPGEKLFF.

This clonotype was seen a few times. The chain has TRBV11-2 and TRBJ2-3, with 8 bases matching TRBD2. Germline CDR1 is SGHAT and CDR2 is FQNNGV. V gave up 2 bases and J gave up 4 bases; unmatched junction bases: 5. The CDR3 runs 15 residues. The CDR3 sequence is CASSLTGGASDTQYF. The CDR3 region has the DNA TGTGCCAGCAGCTTAACGGGGGGGGCATCAGATACGCAGTATTTT. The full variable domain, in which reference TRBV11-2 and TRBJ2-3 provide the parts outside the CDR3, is EAGVAQSPRYKIIEKRQSVAFWCNPISGHATLYWYQQILGQGPKLLIQFQNNGVVDDSQLPKDRFSAERLKGVDSTLKIQPAKLEDSAVYLCASSLTGGASDTQYFGPGTRLTVL.

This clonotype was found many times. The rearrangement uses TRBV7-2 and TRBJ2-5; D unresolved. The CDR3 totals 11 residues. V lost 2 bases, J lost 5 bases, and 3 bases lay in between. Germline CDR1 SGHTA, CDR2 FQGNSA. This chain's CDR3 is CASSLMETQYF. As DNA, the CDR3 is TGTGCCAGCAGCTTAATGGAGACCCAGTACTTC.

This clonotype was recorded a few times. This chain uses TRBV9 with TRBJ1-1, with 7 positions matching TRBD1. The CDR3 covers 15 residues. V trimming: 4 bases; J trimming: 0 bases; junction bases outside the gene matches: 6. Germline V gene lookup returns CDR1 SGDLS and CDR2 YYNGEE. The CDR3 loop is CASSFTGDLNTEAFF. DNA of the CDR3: TGTGCCAGCAGCTTTACAGGGGACCTGAACACTGAAGCTTTCTTT.

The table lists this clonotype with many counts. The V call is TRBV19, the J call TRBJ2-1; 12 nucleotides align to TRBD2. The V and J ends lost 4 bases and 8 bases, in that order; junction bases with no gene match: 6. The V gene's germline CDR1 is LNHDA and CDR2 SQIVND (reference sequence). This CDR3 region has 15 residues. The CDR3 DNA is TGTGCCAGTAGTAGCCCGACTAGCGGGAGCTATGAGCAGTTCTTC. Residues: CASSSPTSGSYEQFF.

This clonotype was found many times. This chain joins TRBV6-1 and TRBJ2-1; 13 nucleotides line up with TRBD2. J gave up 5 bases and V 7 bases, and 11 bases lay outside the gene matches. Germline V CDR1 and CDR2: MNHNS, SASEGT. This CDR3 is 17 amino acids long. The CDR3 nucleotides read TGTGCCAGCATCTTCGGCGGGGGGACTAGCGGGAACAATGAGCAGTTCTTC. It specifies CASIFGGGTSGNNEQFF.

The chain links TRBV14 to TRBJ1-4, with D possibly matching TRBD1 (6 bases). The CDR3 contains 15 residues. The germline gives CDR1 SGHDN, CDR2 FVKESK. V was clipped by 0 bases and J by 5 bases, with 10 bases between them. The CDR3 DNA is TGTGCCAGCAGCCAAGAGTGGACAGCAAATGAAAAACTGTTTTTT. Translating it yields CASSQEWTANEKLFF. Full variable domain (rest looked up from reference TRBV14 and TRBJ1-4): EAGVTQFPSHSVIEKGQTVTLRCDPISGHDNLYWYRRVMGKEIKFLLHFVKESKQDESGMPNNRFLAERTGGTYSTLKVQPAELEDSGVYFCASSQEWTANEKLFFGSGTQLSVL.

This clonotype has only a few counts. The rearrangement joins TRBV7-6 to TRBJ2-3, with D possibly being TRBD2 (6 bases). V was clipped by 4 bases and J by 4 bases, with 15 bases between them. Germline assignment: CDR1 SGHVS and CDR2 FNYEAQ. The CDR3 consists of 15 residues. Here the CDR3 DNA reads TGTGCCAGCAGCTCTGAACTAGCCTCCGCAGATACGCAGTATTTT. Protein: CASSSELASADTQYF.

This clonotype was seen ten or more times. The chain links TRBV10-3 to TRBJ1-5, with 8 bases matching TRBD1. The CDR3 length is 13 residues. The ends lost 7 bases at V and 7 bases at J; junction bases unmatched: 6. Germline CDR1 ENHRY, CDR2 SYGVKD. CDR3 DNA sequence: TGTGCCATCACCCCAGGACAGGGACAGCCCCAGCATTTT. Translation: CAITPGQGQPQHF.

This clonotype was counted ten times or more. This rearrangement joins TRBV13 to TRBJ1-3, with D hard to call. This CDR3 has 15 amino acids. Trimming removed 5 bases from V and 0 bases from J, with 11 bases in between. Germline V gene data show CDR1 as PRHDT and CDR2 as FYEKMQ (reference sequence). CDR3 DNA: TGTGCCAGCAGCAACCGCGGGCCCTCTGGAAACACCATATATTTT. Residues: CASSNRGPSGNTIYF.

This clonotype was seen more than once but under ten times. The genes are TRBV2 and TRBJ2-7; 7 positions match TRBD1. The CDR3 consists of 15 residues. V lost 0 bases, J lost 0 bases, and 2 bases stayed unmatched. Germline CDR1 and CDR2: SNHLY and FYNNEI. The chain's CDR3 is CASSEAGTASYEQYF. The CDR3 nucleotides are TGTGCCAGCAGTGAAGCGGGGACAGCCTCCTACGAGCAGTACTTC.

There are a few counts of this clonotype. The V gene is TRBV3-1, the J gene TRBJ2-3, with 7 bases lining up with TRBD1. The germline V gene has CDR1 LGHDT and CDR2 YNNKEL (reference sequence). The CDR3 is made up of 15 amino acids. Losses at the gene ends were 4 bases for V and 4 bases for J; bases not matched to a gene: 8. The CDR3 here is CASSREGAPADTQYF. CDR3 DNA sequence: TGTGCCAGCAGCCGAGAGGGGGCTCCCGCAGATACGCAGTATTTT.

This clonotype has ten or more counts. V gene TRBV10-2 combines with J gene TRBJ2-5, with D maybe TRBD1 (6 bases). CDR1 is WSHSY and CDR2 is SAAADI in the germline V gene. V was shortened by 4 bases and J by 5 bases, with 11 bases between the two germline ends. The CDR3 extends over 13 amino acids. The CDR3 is CASSVDSVETQYF. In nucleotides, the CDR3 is TGCGCCAGCAGTGTGGACAGTGTGGAGACCCAGTACTTC.

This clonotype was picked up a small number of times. CDR3 sequence (DNA): TGTGCCAGCAGCCCTACCAATGAGCAGTTCTTC. It yields the protein CASSPTNEQFF. The chain has TRBV7-9 and TRBJ2-1; no firm D call. Per germline, CDR1 SEHNR and CDR2 FQNEAQ (reference sequence). V was cut by 5 bases and J by 6 bases, with 5 bases left in between. There are 11 residues in the CDR3.

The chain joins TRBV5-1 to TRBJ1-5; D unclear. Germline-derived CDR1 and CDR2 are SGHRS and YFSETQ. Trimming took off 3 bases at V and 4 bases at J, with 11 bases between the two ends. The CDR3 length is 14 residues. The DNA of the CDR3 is TGCGCCAGCAGCTACGACGGGATTAATCAGCCCCAGCATTTT. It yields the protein CASSYDGINQPQHF.

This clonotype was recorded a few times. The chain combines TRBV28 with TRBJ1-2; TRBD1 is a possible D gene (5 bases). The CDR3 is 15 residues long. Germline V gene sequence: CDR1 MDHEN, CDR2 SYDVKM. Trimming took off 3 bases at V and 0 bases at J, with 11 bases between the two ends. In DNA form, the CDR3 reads TGTGCCAGCAGTTTTGGGGCATCATCTAACTATGGCTACACCTTC. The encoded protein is CASSFGASSNYGYTF.

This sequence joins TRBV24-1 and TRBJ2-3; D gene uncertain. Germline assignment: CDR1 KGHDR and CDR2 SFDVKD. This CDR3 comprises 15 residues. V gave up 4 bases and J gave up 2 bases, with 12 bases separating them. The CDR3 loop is CATSDKAEYTDTQYF. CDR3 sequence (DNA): TGTGCCACCAGTGACAAGGCGGAATACACAGATACGCAGTATTTT.

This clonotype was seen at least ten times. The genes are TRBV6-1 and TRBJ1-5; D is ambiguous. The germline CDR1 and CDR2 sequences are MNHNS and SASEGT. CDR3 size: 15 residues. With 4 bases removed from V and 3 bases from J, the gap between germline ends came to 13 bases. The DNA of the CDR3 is TGTGCCAGCAGTGGGGCCATCTCCTTCAATCAGCCCCAGCATTTT. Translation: CASSGAISFNQPQHF.

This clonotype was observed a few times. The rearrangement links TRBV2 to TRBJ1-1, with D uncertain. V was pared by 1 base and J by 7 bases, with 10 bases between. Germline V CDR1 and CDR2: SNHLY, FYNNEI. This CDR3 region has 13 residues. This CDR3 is CASSEDWSVEAFF. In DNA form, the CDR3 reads TGTGCCAGCAGTGAAGACTGGTCGGTTGAAGCTTTCTTT.

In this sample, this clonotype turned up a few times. DNA for the CDR3: TGCAGTATAATTACTACCTGGACAGAGACCCAGTACTTC. Protein: CSIITTWTETQYF. V gene TRBV20-1 combines with J gene TRBJ2-5; no firm D call. Trimming removed 8 bases at V and 4 bases at J, with 17 bases between. CDR3 length equals 13 residues. Germline V gene data show CDR1 as DFQATT and CDR2 as SNEGSKA (reference sequence).

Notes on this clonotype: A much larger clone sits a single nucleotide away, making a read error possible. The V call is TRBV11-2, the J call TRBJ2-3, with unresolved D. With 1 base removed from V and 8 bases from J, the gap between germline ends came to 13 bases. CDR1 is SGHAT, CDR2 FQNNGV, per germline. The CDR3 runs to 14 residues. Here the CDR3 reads CASSLGAVLVTQYF. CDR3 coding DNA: TGTGCCAGCAGCTTAGGCGCGGTCTTAGTTACGCAGTATTTT.

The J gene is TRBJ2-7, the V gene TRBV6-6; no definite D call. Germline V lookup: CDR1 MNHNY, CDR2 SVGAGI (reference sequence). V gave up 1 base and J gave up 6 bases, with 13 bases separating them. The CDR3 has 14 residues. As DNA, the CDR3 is TGTGCCAGCAGTTACTATCGGTCGGCGCGCGAGCAGTACTTC. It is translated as CASSYYRSAREQYF.

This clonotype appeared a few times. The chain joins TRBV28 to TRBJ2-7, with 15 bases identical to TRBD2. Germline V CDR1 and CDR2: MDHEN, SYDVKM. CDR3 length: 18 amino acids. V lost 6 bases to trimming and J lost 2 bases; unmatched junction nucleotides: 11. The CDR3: CASSRPGTSGRFPYEQYF. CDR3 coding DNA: TGTGCCAGCAGCCGTCCCGGGACTAGCGGGAGGTTCCCCTACGAGCAGTACTTC.

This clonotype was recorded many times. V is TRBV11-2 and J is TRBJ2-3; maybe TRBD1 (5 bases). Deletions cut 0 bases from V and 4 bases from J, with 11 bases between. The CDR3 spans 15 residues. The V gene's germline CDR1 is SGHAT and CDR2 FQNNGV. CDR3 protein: CASSLERRAADTQYF. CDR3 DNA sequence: TGTGCCAGCAGCTTAGAGCGCAGGGCGGCAGATACGCAGTATTTT.